The clone carrying this TCR beta chain was seen more than once but under ten times. Its antigen is still unknown. The data were taken from a study of CD8+ T cells in alopecia areata. Study information: Patients in the treated group were given tofacitinib by mouth, 5 to 10 mg twice a day. Study-wide points: Between patients, shared TCR sequences were less clear than in mice. This was possibly due in part to HLA diversity in the patient population.

cDNA serving as the sequencing template came from extracted, reverse transcribed RNA. Here immunoSEQ multiplex PCR was the method, and the copy in TCRdb shows in-frame clones only, minus some. The data show about 200,000 clones, more than 55% seen once. The sample's treatment: oral pan-JAK inhibitor, 5-10 mg twice daily. Both CD4+ and CD8+ T cells were separated by sorting PBMCs. The CDR3 has 13 amino acids. V dropped 9 bases and J dropped 6; count of bases not matched to a gene: 1. Germline values: CDR1 ENHRY, CDR2 SYGVKD. V gene TRBV10-3 combines with J gene TRBJ1-6; 11 bases are shared with TRBD1. The sequencing used CD4+ T cells sorted from blood, collected at week 4, from a patient treated with tofacitinib. This clonotype was obtained from a human donor with alopecia areata. Written as DNA, the CDR3 is TGTGCCATTGGGACAGGGGGTAATTCACCCCTCCACTTT. This codes for CAIGTGGNSPLHF.